The 26 T cell receptor beta chains listed next were all sequenced from one sample in a study of shared T cell receptors in the human thymus. Clones were sequenced by immunoSEQ multiplex PCR, and TCRdb holds only the in-frame ones, with some missing. The sample lists under 850,000 clones, 88% seen once, with 0.008% to 0.011% in the top ten. The sample was also linked to a second study, of human thymus T cells.

Sequencing used thymocytes. Receptor source: a boy under three years old with a congenital heart defect.

The V call is TRBV21-1, the J call TRBJ1-1; TRBD1 is the table's D call, not checked against the DNA. TRBV21-1 is given as a pseudogene. This CDR3 spans 14 amino acids. DNA of the CDR3: TGTGCCAGCAGCAAAGCTGGGACAGACACTGAAGCTTTCTTT. Its translation: CASSKAGTDTEAFF.

This clone has only one observation. The gene calls are TRBV6-1 and TRBJ2-7; TRBD1 matches 8 bases. Germline loops: CDR1 MNHNS, CDR2 SASEGT. Trimming took 7 bases from V and 4 from J; bases not matched to a gene: 9. This CDR3 has 14 amino acids. The CDR3 sequence is CASKRDRRRYEQYF. For the CDR3, the DNA is TGTGCCAGCAAACGGGACAGGAGGCGTTACGAGCAGTACTTC.

This chain links TRBV6-1 with TRBJ2-1; no clear D gene. The CDR3 length is 13 residues. The germline V gene has CDR1 MNHNS and CDR2 SASEGT. Trimming removed 4 bases at V and 4 bases at J, with 8 bases between. The CDR3 protein is CASSVLEYNEQFF. The CDR3 bases are TGTGCCAGCAGTGTTTTGGAGTACAATGAGCAGTTCTTC.

The chain links TRBV29-1 to TRBJ2-1, with a weak D call TRBD2 (6 bases). This CDR3 is 13 amino acids long. Germline V gene sequence: CDR1 SQVTM, CDR2 ANQGSEA. V was trimmed by 3 bases and J by 10 bases, leaving 16 bases between them. CDR3 amino acids: CSVDGGTGDEQFF. The DNA for the CDR3 is TGCAGCGTTGACGGGGGTACCGGGGACGAGCAGTTCTTC.

The V gene is TRBV30, the J gene TRBJ2-7, with a tentative D call TRBD2 (6 bases). Trimming left V 3 bases short and J 6 bases short, with 9 bases between. Looked up from germline, CDR1 is GTSNPN and CDR2 is SVGIG (reference sequence). The CDR3 spans 11 residues. CDR3 in amino acids: CAWRTGVEQYF. DNA for the CDR3: TGTGCCTGGAGGACGGGGGTCGAGCAGTACTTC. Full variable domain (remainder filled in from reference TRBV30 and TRBJ2-7): SQTIHQWPATLVQPVGSPLSLECTVEGTSNPNLYWYRQAAGRGLQLLFYSVGIGQISSEVPQNLSASRPQDRQFILSSKKLLLSDSGFYLCAWRTGVEQYFGPGTRLTVT.

CDR3 residues: CASSLSIQGNYGYTF. The CDR3 bases are TGTGCCAGCAGCTTGTCCATCCAGGGGAACTATGGCTACACCTTC. The gene calls are TRBV5-4 and TRBJ1-2, with D perhaps TRBD1 (6 bases). The CDR3 has 15 amino acids. The ends were cut back, 1 base at V and 2 bases at J, with 12 bases in the middle. The germline V gene has CDR1 SGHNT and CDR2 YYREEE (reference sequence).

The V and J genes are TRBV7-9 and TRBJ2-3; 10 bases are shared with TRBD1. Germline V gene data show CDR1 as SEHNR and CDR2 as FQNEAQ (reference sequence). There are 16 residues in the CDR3. V shed 5 bases and J 2 bases; nucleotides not matched to a gene: 7. Written as DNA, the CDR3 is TGTGCCAGCAGCCCCGGGACAGGGGCCCTCACAGATACGCAGTATTTT. As protein: CASSPGTGALTDTQYF. The full variable domain, with the rest looked up from reference TRBV7-9 and TRBJ2-3, is DTGVSQNPRHKITKRGQNVTFRCDPISEHNRLYWYRQTLGQGPEFLTYFQNEAQLEKSRLLSDRFSAERPKGSFSTLEIQRTEQGDSAMYLCASSPGTGALTDTQYFGPGTRLTVL.

The chain combines TRBV27 with TRBJ2-3, with 13 bases matching TRBD2. After removal of 6 bases from V and 8 bases from J, the junction contained 2 bases not matched to a gene. CDR1 MNHEY and CDR2 SMNVEV come from the germline V gene (reference sequence). This CDR3 spans 13 amino acids. The chain's CDR3 is CASSRTSGSTQYF. The CDR3 nucleotides read TGTGCCAGCAGCCGGACTAGCGGGAGTACGCAGTATTTT.

The rearrangement uses TRBV11-3 and TRBJ2-1, with 9 bases identical to TRBD1. The CDR3 loop spans 15 amino acids. The ends lost 1 base at V and 3 bases at J; junction bases unmatched: 1. The V gene's germline CDR1 is SGHNT and CDR2 YENEEA. This CDR3 reads CASSLGQGDYNEQFF. In DNA form, the CDR3 reads TGTGCCAGCAGCTTAGGACAGGGGGACTACAATGAGCAGTTCTTC.

CDR3 bases: TGTGCCAGCAGCTTAGGTGACAGGGGGCGATGCTACACCTTC. Protein sequence: CASSLGDRGRCYTF. J is TRBJ1-2 and V is TRBV5-6; 10 bases align to TRBD1. CDR1 is SGHDT, CDR2 YYEEEE, per germline. The CDR3 has 14 amino acids. The V segment lost 2 bases and the J segment 9 bases; nucleotides outside the gene matches: 7. Complete variable domain (other parts from reference TRBV5-6 and TRBJ1-2): DAGVTQSPTHLIKTRGQQVTLRCSPKSGHDTVSWYQQALGQGPQFIFQYYEEEERQRGNFPDRFSGHQFPNYSSELNVNALLLGDSALYLCASSLGDRGRCYTFGSGTRLTVV.

The chain carries TRBV10-3 and TRBJ1-2; 8 bases match TRBD1. V was pared by 8 bases and J by 3 bases, with 5 bases of the junction left unmatched. Germline-derived CDR1 and CDR2 are ENHRY and SYGVKD. The length of the CDR3 is 13 residues. In DNA form, the CDR3 reads TGTGCCATCCGGGACAGGATACACTATGGCTACACCTTC. This encodes CAIRDRIHYGYTF.

The V and J genes are TRBV10-3 and TRBJ2-1; 9 bases are a match to TRBD2. Trimming at V came to 5 bases and at J to 6 bases, leaving 11 bases not matched to a gene. CDR3 size: 16 residues. Germline V gene lookup returns CDR1 ENHRY and CDR2 SYGVKD. CDR3 residues: CAISSISGRVSNEQFF. DNA for the CDR3: TGTGCCATCAGTTCCATTAGCGGGAGAGTTAGCAATGAGCAGTTCTTC.

This chain links TRBV27 with TRBJ2-2, with 7 bases fitting TRBD2. The CDR3 totals 17 residues. Per the germline V gene, CDR1 is MNHEY and CDR2 is SMNVEV (reference sequence). V shed 6 bases and J 5 bases; nucleotides not matched to a gene: 15. The CDR3 DNA is TGTGCCAGCAGGCCGGCCGGGGGGAAAACCTGGACCGGGGAGCTGTTTTTT. Translating gives CASRPAGGKTWTGELFF.

The CDR3 is CASSDPRGPNSNQPQHF. The CDR3 nucleotides read TGTGCCAGCAGCGACCCCAGGGGGCCGAATAGCAATCAGCCCCAGCATTTT. The chain combines TRBV7-2 with TRBJ1-5; 8 bases match TRBD1. The CDR3 is 17 amino acids. Per germline, CDR1 SGHTA and CDR2 FQGNSA. With 5 bases clipped from V and 0 bases from J, the junction kept 9 bases outside the gene matches.

The chain links TRBV4-1 to TRBJ2-1, with 11 bases matching TRBD2. This CDR3 has 17 residues. The junction had 12 bases not matched to a gene; V was cut back by 3 bases and J by 8 bases. Germline CDR1 reads MGHRA; CDR2 reads YSYEKL. The CDR3 region is CASSHPGTSGPRDEQFF. CDR3 sequence (DNA): TGCGCCAGCAGCCACCCCGGGACTAGCGGTCCTAGGGATGAGCAGTTCTTC.

The chain links TRBV6-5 to TRBJ2-1, with TRBD2 as a possible D gene (5 bases). This CDR3 comprises 14 residues. V lost 5 bases to trimming and J lost 5 bases, with 13 bases between them. Germline V lookup: CDR1 MNHEY, CDR2 SVGAGI. Here the CDR3 DNA reads TGTGCCAGCAGTCTCCCGGCAGCGGACAATGAGCAGTTCTTC. Translation: CASSLPAADNEQFF.

This clone came up a few times. The chain carries TRBV30 and TRBJ2-7, with 10 bases identical to TRBD2. Germline values: CDR1 GTSNPN, CDR2 SVGIG (reference sequence). V was pared by 0 bases and J by 2 bases, with 10 bases of the junction left unmatched. The CDR3 covers 17 residues. The CDR3 nucleotides are TGTGCCTGGAGTGTGCGGCTAGCGGGAGTGTTGGCCTACGAGCAGTACTTC. Protein: CAWSVRLAGVLAYEQYF.

The chain has TRBV27 and TRBJ1-1; D gene unclear. The CDR3 is 14 residues long. CDR1 is MNHEY and CDR2 is SMNVEV in the germline V gene (reference sequence). With 3 bases removed from V and 0 bases from J, the gap between germline ends came to 8 bases. The CDR3 nucleotides read TGTGCCAGCAGTTTTGGGCGGGTGAACACTGAAGCTTTCTTT. It codes for CASSFGRVNTEAFF.

The chain recombines TRBV15 with TRBJ2-7; no reliable D call. V was cut by 3 bases and J by 5 bases, with 14 bases left in between. Germline lookup yields CDR1 LNHNV and CDR2 YYDKDF (reference sequence). CDR3 size: 14 residues. The CDR3 protein is CATSSPGRTNEQYF. The CDR3 nucleotides are TGTGCCACCAGCAGTCCGGGTCGAACTAACGAGCAGTACTTC.

This clone occurred a few times. The chain recombines TRBV14 with TRBJ2-7; 10 bases align to TRBD2. This CDR3 has 15 residues. The J segment lost 2 bases and the V segment lost 1 base, leaving 2 bases of the junction unmatched. Germline V gene data show CDR1 as SGHDN and CDR2 as FVKESK. The CDR3 sequence is CASSQGTSGTYEQYF. The CDR3 DNA is TGTGCCAGCAGCCAAGGAACTAGCGGGACCTACGAGCAGTACTTC.

For the CDR3, the DNA is TGTGCCAGCAGCTTGGAGGGCCGGACTCGGGAAGCTTTCTTT. Encoded protein: CASSLEGRTREAFF. V and J are TRBV5-4 and TRBJ1-1; the D is unclear. V dropped 0 bases and J dropped 8 bases, with 14 bases sitting between them. Germline CDR1 SGHNT, CDR2 YYREEE (reference sequence). The CDR3 runs 14 residues.

V usage is TRBV5-5 and J usage is TRBJ2-7; D perhaps matches TRBD1 (6 bases). CDR3 length: 19 amino acids. The germline V gene encodes CDR1 SGHKS and CDR2 YYEKEE (reference sequence). Between the trimmed V and J ends, which lost 4 bases and 5 bases, there was a span of 31 bases. CDR3 region: CASSLRGGSRGGPPHEQYF. The CDR3 coding sequence is TGTGCCAGCAGCCTCCGCGGCGGCTCGCGTGGGGGCCCTCCCCACGAGCAGTACTTC.

The sample holds one count of this clone. This chain joins TRBV14 and TRBJ2-3; 8 nucleotides agree with TRBD2. The CDR3 runs 18 residues. The germline V gene has CDR1 SGHDN and CDR2 FVKESK. Losses at the gene ends were 2 bases for V and 4 bases for J; bases not matched to a gene: 14. CDR3 nucleotide sequence: TGTGCCAGCAGCCAAACCGGGACTAGGCGGAGAGGCTCAGATACGCAGTATTTT. It yields the protein CASSQTGTRRRGSDTQYF.

The rearrangement links TRBV28 to TRBJ2-1; TRBD1 aligns across 7 bases. The CDR3 consists of 15 residues. CDR1 is MDHEN, CDR2 SYDVKM, per germline. V dropped 6 bases and J dropped 4; count of bases not matched to a gene: 9. The DNA of the CDR3 is TGTGCCAGCAGCCGACAGGGACCGAATTACAATGAGCAGTTCTTC. Residues: CASSRQGPNYNEQFF.

The chain uses TRBV28 and TRBJ1-1, with D maybe TRBD1 (6 bases). This CDR3 region has 13 residues. Trimming left V 6 bases short and J 6 bases short, with 14 bases between. CDR1 and CDR2 from the germline V gene are MDHEN and SYDVKM. The CDR3 here is CASSQQGVAEAFF. In DNA form, the CDR3 reads TGTGCCAGCAGCCAACAGGGTGTCGCTGAAGCTTTCTTT.

The genes are TRBV7-9 and TRBJ1-3, with D uncertain. The V and J ends lost 4 bases and 4 bases respectively, with 17 bases between them. The CDR3 is 16 amino acids. Germline CDR1 reads SEHNR; CDR2 reads FQNEAQ (reference sequence). CDR3: CASSSSNDGSGNTIYF. The CDR3 DNA reads as TGTGCCAGCAGCTCATCTAACGACGGGTCGGGAAACACCATATATTTT. The full variable domain, completed using reference TRBV7-9 and TRBJ1-3, is DTGVSQNPRHKITKRGQNVTFRCDPISEHNRLYWYRQTLGQGPEFLTYFQNEAQLEKSRLLSDRFSAERPKGSFSTLEIQRTEQGDSAMYLCASSSSNDGSGNTIYFGEGSWLTVV.